This T cell receptor beta chain was observed in a study of vaccination and CD4 T cells after COVID-19. Stated treatment: 10-day PBMC culture with coronavirus spike peptide pools or control peptides (ViraFEST assay). This clonotype was picked up one time. Its specificity is not known. At the Johns Hopkins FTIC core, DNA taken from cultured CD4+ T cells was sequenced by way of the Oncomine TCR Beta short-read assay. TCRdb used MiXCR to reprocess the PCR reads, holding one entry per CDR3 protein. The data show about 5,200 distinct CDR3 sequences, with 35% to 50% seen just once and 30% to 35% held by the top ten. The sequence came from a human donor who had recovered from COVID-19. The sequenced material came from CD4+ T cells from blood, cultured in vitro.

The CDR3 sequence is CASGTDNTGELFF. Written as DNA, the CDR3 is TGTGCCAGCGGGACAGATAACACCGGGGAGCTGTTTTTT. The V and J genes are TRBV2 and TRBJ2-2, with 7 bases aligning to TRBD1. This CDR3 contains 13 residues. Germline lookup yields CDR1 SNHLY and CDR2 FYNNEI. V lost 8 bases and J lost 2; bases outside the gene matches: 2.